This entry is about one TCR beta chain. Clones were read by immunoSEQ multiplex PCR, and TCRdb kept only the in-frame ones, dropping some. Seen here are fewer than 90,000 clones, roughly 86% observed once, and the top ten hold around 20%. This specimen belongs to a study of control samples from healthy donors and cancer patients. This CDR3 comprises 13 residues. V lost 0 bases, J lost 7 bases, and 10 bases lay in between. The germline gives CDR1 SGHRS, CDR2 YFSETQ. This TCR derives from a man in his forties or fifties in good health. The J gene is TRBJ2-5, the V gene TRBV5-1; D is undetermined. The specimen sequenced was blood. In DNA, the CDR3 is TGCGCCAGCAGCTTGGACTATGTAGGGACCCAGTACTTC. This encodes CASSLDYVGTQYF.